A single TCR beta chain is shown here with its context. What it recognizes is unknown. The data were obtained in a study of tumor-infiltrating lymphocytes in primary liver carcinoma. Study-wide context: Men and women, 30 to 69 years of age, made up the patients. The study, taken as a whole, reports: When set against blood, tumors had a significantly higher top-250-clone fraction (p = 0.039).

Extraction of RNA together with DNA used about 18-31 mg of unsorted bulk tissue. A constant-region primer primed TCR beta cDNA synthesis from 500 ng of total RNA. Three nested multiplex PCR rounds of slightly modified ARM-PCR generated TCR beta libraries. The two initial PCR rounds, about 9 cycles each, used TRBV1-TRBV30 forward and C-beta reverse primers. TCRdb re-derived calls from the multiplex PCR reads in MiXCR, one entry per CDR3 protein. The table records roughly 91,000 distinct CDR3 sequences, 55% to 70% of them present only once. This CDR3 spans 15 amino acids. V shed 8 bases, J shed 4 bases, and the junction held 10 bases outside the gene matches.

The chain is built from TRBV12-3 or TRBV12-4 and TRBJ2-7; 11 positions match TRBD2. The TCR originated in a woman aged 60-70 years with primary liver carcinoma and hepatitis B virus infection. The sample comprised liver tumor tissue from sampling region 5. Subset given: tumor region T5, tumor centre. The CDR3, as DNA: TGTGCCAGCGGTAATAGACTAGCGGGATTGTACGAGCAGTACTTC. This sequence encodes CASGNRLAGLYEQYF.